This T cell receptor beta chain stems from a study of T cell changes during pregnancy in multiple sclerosis. Germline V gene data show CDR1 as SGHAT and CDR2 as FQNNGV. The V and J ends lost 6 bases and 4 bases, in that order; junction bases with no gene match: 4. This CDR3 is built from 14 residues. Assay used: immunoSEQ multiplex PCR; TCRdb lists only in-frame clones, some missing. The sample consists of around 100,000 clones, about 90% of them appearing once. The sample in question was peripheral blood, obtained after pregnancy. This TCR was sampled from a female donor with multiple sclerosis, enrolled in a pregnancy study. V and J are TRBV11-2 and TRBJ2-4; the match to TRBD2 covers 9 bases. CDR3 sequence reads: CASRVAGDKNIQYF. The CDR3, as DNA: TGTGCCAGCAGAGTAGCGGGGGATAAAAACATTCAGTACTTC.